This record concerns one TCR beta chain sequence. This sample is part of a study of blood T cell repertoires in COVID-19. Overall study: Specimens from acute and convalescent COVID-19 originated in the United States, Italy and Spain. Sources were T cells, B-cell-depleted T cells, or PBMCs; the material itself was cDNA or gDNA.

Authors' data handling: By means of reference gene primer amplification, nucleated cell counts were estimated. Data came from immunoSEQ multiplex PCR; TCRdb stores just in-frame clones and leaves some out. D and trimming were read from the DNA, whereas the V and J calls and clone size are those reported in that table. The sample has roughly 190,000 clones; around 85% are singletons. The CDR3 contains 13 residues. V dropped 7 bases and J dropped 1; count of bases not matched to a gene: 2. Source material: peripheral blood. The chain combines TRBV12-3 or TRBV12-4 with TRBJ2-5, with 8 bases that match TRBD2. This receptor was identified in a man aged 25-45 years with acute or convalescent COVID-19. The chain's CDR3 is CASKRGSQETQYF. CDR3 DNA: TGTGCCAGCAAGCGGGGGTCCCAAGAGACCCAGTACTTC.